What follows are 24 T cell receptor beta chains derived from one specimen sequenced in a study of T cell responses to AZD1222 COVID-19 vaccine. The assay was immunoSEQ multiplex PCR, and TCRdb's table has in-frame clones only and misses some. This sample has about 97,000 clones, with about 90% found just once. Sequenced material: peripheral blood, taken on day 0 of AZD1222 vaccination. All receptors derive from an adult in good health.

The rearrangement uses TRBV27 and TRBJ2-7, with 8 nucleotides matching TRBD1. CDR1 is MNHEY, CDR2 SMNVEV, per germline (reference sequence). V was pared by 2 bases and J by 3 bases, with 6 bases of the junction left unmatched. The CDR3 is made up of 15 amino acids. This CDR3 is CASSLKRQGFYEQYF. The CDR3 DNA is TGTGCCAGCAGTTTAAAAAGACAGGGGTTCTACGAGCAGTACTTC.

Comment on this clone: The same CDR3 is also encoded by other DNA sequences in this sample. The chain carries TRBV28 and TRBJ1-3, with D perhaps TRBD1 (5 bases). Germline V gene lookup returns CDR1 MDHEN and CDR2 SYDVKM. CDR3 length: 14 amino acids. The V end was cut by 2 bases, the J end by 4 bases, with 9 bases between. The CDR3 spells CASSLGTRGNTIYF. The CDR3 region has the DNA TGTGCCAGCAGTTTAGGGACGAGAGGAAACACCATATATTTT.

The chain uses TRBV19 and TRBJ1-2; 7 bases map to TRBD1. After removal of 7 bases from V and 5 bases from J, the junction contained 13 bases not matched to a gene. The CDR3 runs to 15 residues. Per germline, CDR1 LNHDA and CDR2 SQIVND (reference sequence). The CDR3 DNA follows: TGTGCCAGTACACTCACCAGGGGACAGCAATATGGCTACACCTTC. Residues: CASTLTRGQQYGYTF.

The chain links TRBV11-3 to TRBJ2-7; 7 positions agree with TRBD2. The CDR3 length is 14 residues. The V segment lost 5 bases and the J segment 5 bases; nucleotides outside the gene matches: 9. Germline assignment: CDR1 SGHNT and CDR2 YENEEA. Here the CDR3 reads CASSLHSGSNEQYF. In DNA, the CDR3 is TGTGCCAGCAGCCTCCATAGCGGGTCTAACGAGCAGTACTTC. Full variable domain (remainder filled in from reference TRBV11-3 and TRBJ2-7): EAGVVQSPRYKIIEKKQPVAFWCNPISGHNTLYWYLQNLGQGPELLIRYENEEAVDDSQLPKDRFSAERLKGVDSTLKIQPAELGDSAVYLCASSLHSGSNEQYFGPGTRLTVT.

V gene TRBV28 combines with J gene TRBJ1-4, with D hard to call. CDR1 and CDR2 (germline): MDHEN, SYDVKM. The V gene lost 2 bases and the J gene lost 0 bases, with 4 bases spanning the gap. The CDR3 runs 14 residues. This chain's CDR3 is CASSLITTNEKLFF. The CDR3, as DNA: TGTGCCAGCAGTTTAATAACAACTAATGAAAAACTGTTTTTT.

V and J are TRBV7-9 and TRBJ1-2; the D is unclear. V was trimmed by 6 bases and J by 6 bases, leaving 17 bases between them. The germline V gene encodes CDR1 SEHNR and CDR2 FQNEAQ (reference sequence). The CDR3 covers 14 residues. The CDR3 DNA reads TGTGCCAGCAGGCTTCTACCCCGAAGCGATGGCTACACCTTC. It yields the protein CASRLLPRSDGYTF.

This clone was seen a single time. The chain joins TRBV10-1 to TRBJ2-1; 8 nucleotides agree with TRBD2. Per the germline V gene, CDR1 is WNHNN and CDR2 is SYGVQD (reference sequence). The ends lost 6 bases at V and 8 bases at J; junction bases unmatched: 9. This CDR3 contains 14 residues. The DNA for the CDR3 is TGCGCCAGCAGACCAGCGGGAGACGTCGATGAGCAGTTCTTC. Its protein is CASRPAGDVDEQFF.

CDR3 residues: CASRSGTGYDYGYTF. The CDR3 DNA is TGTGCCAGCAGATCCGGGACAGGGTATGACTATGGCTACACCTTC. The rearrangement uses TRBV7-6 and TRBJ1-2; TRBD1 aligns across 9 bases. The CDR3 runs to 15 residues. Germline V CDR1 and CDR2: SGHVS, FNYEAQ. V lost 6 bases to trimming and J lost 3 bases; unmatched junction nucleotides: 8.

The V gene is TRBV21-1, the J gene TRBJ1-6. TRBV21-1 constitutes a pseudogene. The CDR3 covers 13 residues. The CDR3 region is CASSKGDNSPLHF. The CDR3 DNA is TGTGCCAGCAGCAAAGGAGATAATTCACCCCTCCACTTT.

This clone was recorded a few times. The gene calls are TRBV14 and TRBJ1-2, with D possibly TRBD1 on 6 matching bases. Germline CDR1 and CDR2: SGHDN and FVKESK. This CDR3 comprises 14 residues. V lost 4 bases, J lost 4 bases, and 13 bases lay in between. In DNA form, the CDR3 reads TGTGCCAGCAGCCCCACAACAGGGAGCTATGGCTACACCTTC. Amino acids: CASSPTTGSYGYTF.

This clone came up a few times. The chain has TRBV19 and TRBJ1-2, with D perhaps matching TRBD1 (6 bases). The CDR3 loop spans 18 amino acids. CDR1 is LNHDA and CDR2 is SQIVND in the germline V gene (reference sequence). Deletions cut 0 bases from V and 2 bases from J, with 19 bases between. The CDR3 sequence: CASSIDFRGGSWNYGYTF. CDR3 sequence (DNA): TGTGCCAGTAGTATAGATTTCAGGGGCGGGTCGTGGAACTATGGCTACACCTTC.

V is TRBV6-2 or TRBV6-3 and J is TRBJ2-3; a possible D gene is TRBD2 (6 bases). V lost 3 bases, J lost 0 bases, and 7 bases lay in between. The germline V gene has CDR1 MNHEY and CDR2 SVGEGT. This CDR3 contains 14 residues. The CDR3 sequence is CASSYGRSTDTQYF. CDR3 DNA: TGTGCCAGCAGTTATGGGAGGAGCACAGATACGCAGTATTTT.

This sequence joins TRBV30 and TRBJ2-1; no clear D. Germline V gene lookup returns CDR1 GTSNPN and CDR2 SVGIG (reference sequence). Trimming pared 1 base from V and 5 bases from J, leaving 3 bases between. This CDR3 contains 11 residues. The CDR3 protein is CAWSGHNEQFF. The DNA of the CDR3 is TGTGCCTGGAGTGGACACAATGAGCAGTTCTTC.

A single count supports this clone. The V call is TRBV10-1, the J call TRBJ2-3; D gene unclear. The CDR3 contains 15 residues. The germline V gene has CDR1 WNHNN and CDR2 SYGVQD (reference sequence). V gave up 4 bases and J gave up 0 bases, with 11 bases separating them. CDR3 in DNA: TGCGCCAGCAGTGGAACTTCATTCAGCACAGATACGCAGTATTTT. Translating gives CASSGTSFSTDTQYF.

The chain uses TRBV5-8 and TRBJ1-3; 10 bases match TRBD1. The CDR3 runs to 15 residues. CDR1 and CDR2 (germline): SGHTS, YDEGEE. After removal of 4 bases from V and 4 bases from J, the junction contained 5 bases not matched to a gene. DNA of the CDR3: TGTGCCAGCAGCACAGGGACAGGGGAAGGAAACACCATATATTTT. Amino acids: CASSTGTGEGNTIYF.

This sequence joins TRBV14 and TRBJ2-7, with a tentative D call TRBD1 (6 bases). The CDR3 covers 16 residues. The V end was cut by 1 base, the J end by 1 base, with 14 bases between. The V gene's germline CDR1 is SGHDN and CDR2 FVKESK. The CDR3 loop reads CASSQVGGAGSYEQYF. CDR3 sequence (DNA): TGTGCCAGCAGCCAAGTAGGGGGAGCCGGATCCTACGAGCAGTACTTC.

The chain joins TRBV10-1 to TRBJ2-3, with 9 nucleotides matching TRBD2. Germline trimming cut 9 bases from V and 3 bases from J; bases unmatched to any gene: 7. Germline V lookup: CDR1 WNHNN, CDR2 SYGVQD (reference sequence). This CDR3 is 14 amino acids long. The CDR3 nucleotides are TGCGCCAGTCAAGGCGGGAGGGAGACAGATACGCAGTATTTT. The encoded protein is CASQGGRETDTQYF.

The CDR3 DNA sequence: TGTGCCAGCAGCGAGGAAAATCAGCCCCAGCATTTT. It specifies CASSEENQPQHF. The chain joins TRBV7-9 to TRBJ1-5; no clear D gene. V was cut by 5 bases and J by 4 bases, with 6 bases left in between. Germline CDR1 reads SEHNR; CDR2 reads FQNEAQ (reference sequence). The CDR3 is 12 residues long.

The chain has TRBV24-1 and TRBJ2-2; tentatively, D is TRBD1 (6 bases). The CDR3 sequence is 14 residues long. CDR1 is KGHDR and CDR2 is SFDVKD in the germline V gene. V shed 1 base and J shed 6 bases, with 8 bases lying between them. The CDR3 bases are TGTGCCACCAGTGATTTTGGGGGCGCCGGGGAGCTGTTTTTT. It is translated as CATSDFGGAGELFF.

The chain uses TRBV5-5 and TRBJ1-3, with D hard to call. The CDR3 totals 16 residues. V gave up 0 bases and J gave up 0 bases, with 10 bases separating them. Germline V gene data show CDR1 as SGHKS and CDR2 as YYEKEE (reference sequence). The CDR3 protein is CASSLGKQTSGNTIYF. CDR3 bases: TGTGCCAGCAGCTTGGGGAAACAGACCTCTGGAAACACCATATATTTT.

The V call is TRBV27, the J call TRBJ1-2; D is unresolved. The CDR3 is made up of 15 amino acids. Trimming took 5 bases from V and 2 from J, leaving 15 bases between them. Germline CDR1 and CDR2: MNHEY and SMNVEV (reference sequence). The DNA of the CDR3 is TGTGCCAGCAGTACTAAGCACGGGCCGAACTATGGCTACACCTTC. This sequence encodes CASSTKHGPNYGYTF.

The chain employs TRBV9 and TRBJ2-7, with D possibly being TRBD2 (6 bases). From germline, CDR1 is SGDLS and CDR2 YYNGEE. V shed 0 bases and J shed 1 base, with 8 bases lying between them. The CDR3 is 14 residues long. The CDR3 DNA follows: TGTGCCAGCAGCGTAGACCTAGCGTCCTACGAGCAGTACTTC. Translation: CASSVDLASYEQYF. The full variable domain, in which reference TRBV9 and TRBJ2-7 provide the parts outside the CDR3, is DSGVTQTPKHLITATGQRVTLRCSPRSGDLSVYWYQQSLDQGLQFLIQYYNGEERAKGNILERFSAQQFPDLHSELNLSSLELGDSALYFCASSVDLASYEQYFGPGTRLTVT.

The genes are TRBV5-1 and TRBJ1-3, with 7 bases that match TRBD1. After removal of 0 bases from V and 2 bases from J, the junction contained 8 bases not matched to a gene. The CDR3 is 17 residues long. Per germline, CDR1 SGHRS and CDR2 YFSETQ. CDR3 coding DNA: TGCGCCAGCAGCTTGGATTACTTCCAGGGGGCTGGAAACACCATATATTTT. Translating it yields CASSLDYFQGAGNTIYF. The full variable domain, rest sourced from reference TRBV5-1 and TRBJ1-3, is KAGVTQTPRYLIKTRGQQVTLSCSPISGHRSVSWYQQTPGQGLQFLFEYFSETQRNKGNFPGRFSGRQFSNSRSEMNVSTLELGDSALYLCASSLDYFQGAGNTIYFGEGSWLTVV.

V and J are TRBV13 and TRBJ2-7; no clear D gene. The germline V gene encodes CDR1 PRHDT and CDR2 FYEKMQ (reference sequence). This CDR3 has 14 residues. The V end lost 3 bases, the J end lost 1 base, and 10 bases lay between the germline ends. The CDR3: CASSFVGGSYEQYF. The CDR3 DNA reads as TGTGCCAGCAGCTTTGTCGGTGGGTCCTACGAGCAGTACTTC.